This T cell receptor (beta chain) was sequenced for a study of CD8+ T cells in alopecia areata. Study observations and caveats: Persistence in scalp and blood during tofacitinib was observed for many expanded lesional clones.

Once RNA had been extracted, it was reverse transcribed into cDNA to act as the sequencing template. TCRdb's copy holds only in-frame clones and misses some; the assay was immunoSEQ multiplex PCR. This sample yields roughly 170,000 clones, of which roughly 61% are seen a single time; around 13% belongs to the top ten. This clone was detected a few times. The antigen is undetermined. This sample's treatment: oral pan-JAK inhibitor, 5-10 mg twice daily. The V gene's germline CDR1 is MGHRA and CDR2 YSYEKL. V shed 2 bases and J 5 bases; nucleotides not matched to a gene: 6. The CDR3 has 16 amino acids. Sequencing was performed on CD8+ T cells sorted from blood, taken at week 24, from a patient treated with tofacitinib. The clonotype was recovered from a human donor with alopecia areata. The rearrangement links TRBV4-1 to TRBJ2-6; TRBD1 aligns across 7 bases. CDR3 sequence: CASSQMTGQRANVLTF. Here the CDR3 DNA reads TGCGCCAGCAGCCAAATGACGGGACAGAGGGCCAACGTCCTGACTTTC.